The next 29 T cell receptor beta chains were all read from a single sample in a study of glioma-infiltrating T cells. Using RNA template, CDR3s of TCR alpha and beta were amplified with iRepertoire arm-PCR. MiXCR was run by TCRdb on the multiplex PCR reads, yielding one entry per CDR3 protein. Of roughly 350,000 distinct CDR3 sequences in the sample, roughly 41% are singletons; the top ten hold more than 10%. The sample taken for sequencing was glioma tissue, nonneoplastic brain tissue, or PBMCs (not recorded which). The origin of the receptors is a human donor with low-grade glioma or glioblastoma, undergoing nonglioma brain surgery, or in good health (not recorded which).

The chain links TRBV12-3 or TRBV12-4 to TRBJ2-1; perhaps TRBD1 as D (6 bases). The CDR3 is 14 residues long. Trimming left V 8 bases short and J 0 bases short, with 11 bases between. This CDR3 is CASSTGFSYNEQFF. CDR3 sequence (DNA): TGTGCCAGCTCGACAGGTTTCTCCTACAATGAGCAGTTCTTC.

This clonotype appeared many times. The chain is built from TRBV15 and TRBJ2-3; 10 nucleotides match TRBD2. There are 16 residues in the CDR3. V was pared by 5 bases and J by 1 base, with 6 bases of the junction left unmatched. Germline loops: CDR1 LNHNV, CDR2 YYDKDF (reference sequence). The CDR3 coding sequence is TGTGCCACCAGCCCATACGGGACTAGCGGCACAGATACGCAGTATTTT. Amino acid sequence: CATSPYGTSGTDTQYF.

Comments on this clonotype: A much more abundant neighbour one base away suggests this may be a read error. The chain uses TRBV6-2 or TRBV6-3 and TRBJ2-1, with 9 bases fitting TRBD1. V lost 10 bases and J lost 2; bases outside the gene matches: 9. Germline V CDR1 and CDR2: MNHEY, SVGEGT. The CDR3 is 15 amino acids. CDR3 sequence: CATAGDRVTYNEQFF. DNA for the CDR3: TGTGCCACCGCTGGGGACAGGGTAACCTACAATGAGCAGTTCTTC.

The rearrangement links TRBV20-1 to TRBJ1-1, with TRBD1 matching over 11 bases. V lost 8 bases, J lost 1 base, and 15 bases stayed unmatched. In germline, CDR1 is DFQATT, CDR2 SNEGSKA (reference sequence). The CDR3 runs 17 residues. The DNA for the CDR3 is TGCAGTACGGACAGGGGGCGAGATCAGAAGGCGAACACTGAAGCTTTCTTT. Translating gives CSTDRGRDQKANTEAFF.

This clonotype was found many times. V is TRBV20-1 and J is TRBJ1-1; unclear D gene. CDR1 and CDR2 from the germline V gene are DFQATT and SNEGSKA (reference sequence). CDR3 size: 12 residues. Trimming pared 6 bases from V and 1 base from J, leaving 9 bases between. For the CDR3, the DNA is TGCAGTGCAAATGGGCGGAACACTGAAGCTTTCTTT. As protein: CSANGRNTEAFF.

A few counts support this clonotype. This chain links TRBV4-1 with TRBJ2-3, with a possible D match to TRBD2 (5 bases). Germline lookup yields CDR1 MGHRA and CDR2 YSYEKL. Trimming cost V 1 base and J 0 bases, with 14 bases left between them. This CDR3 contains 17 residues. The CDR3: CASSQGEAGTSTDTQYF. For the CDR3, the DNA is TGCGCCAGCAGCCAAGGCGAGGCGGGTACTAGCACAGATACGCAGTATTTT.

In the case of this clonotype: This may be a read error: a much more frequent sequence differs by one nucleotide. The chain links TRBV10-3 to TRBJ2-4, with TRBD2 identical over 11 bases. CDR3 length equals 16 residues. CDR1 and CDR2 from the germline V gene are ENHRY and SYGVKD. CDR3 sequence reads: CASRRGLAAFWDIKYF. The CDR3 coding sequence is TGTGCCAGCAGAAGGGGACTAGCGGCGTTCTGGGACATTAAGTACTTC.

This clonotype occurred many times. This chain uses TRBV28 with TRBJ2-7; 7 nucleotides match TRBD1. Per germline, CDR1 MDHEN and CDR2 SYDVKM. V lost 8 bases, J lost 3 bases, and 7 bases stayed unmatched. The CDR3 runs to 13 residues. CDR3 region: CASSVGQSYEQYF. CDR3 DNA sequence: TGTGCCAGCTCCGTGGGACAGAGCTACGAGCAGTACTTC.

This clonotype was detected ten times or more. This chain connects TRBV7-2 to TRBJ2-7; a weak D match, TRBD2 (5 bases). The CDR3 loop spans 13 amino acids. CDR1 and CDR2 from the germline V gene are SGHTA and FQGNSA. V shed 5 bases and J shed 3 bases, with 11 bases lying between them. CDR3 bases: TGTGCCAGCAGCCCAAAAGGAGGCTACGAGCAGTACTTC. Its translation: CASSPKGGYEQYF.

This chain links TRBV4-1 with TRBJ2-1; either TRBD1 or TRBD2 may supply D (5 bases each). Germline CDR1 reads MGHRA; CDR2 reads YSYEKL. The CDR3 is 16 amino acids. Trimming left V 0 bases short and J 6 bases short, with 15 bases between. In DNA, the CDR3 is TGCGCCAGCAGCCAAGAACGATGGGACGGAGGCAATGAGCAGTTCTTC. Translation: CASSQERWDGGNEQFF.

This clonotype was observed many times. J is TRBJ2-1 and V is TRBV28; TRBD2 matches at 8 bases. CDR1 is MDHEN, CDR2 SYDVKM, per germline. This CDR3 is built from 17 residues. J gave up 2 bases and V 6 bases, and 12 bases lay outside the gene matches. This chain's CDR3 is CASSPAGGKGPYNEQFF. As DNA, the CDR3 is TGTGCCAGCAGCCCCGCGGGGGGCAAGGGCCCCTACAATGAGCAGTTCTTC.

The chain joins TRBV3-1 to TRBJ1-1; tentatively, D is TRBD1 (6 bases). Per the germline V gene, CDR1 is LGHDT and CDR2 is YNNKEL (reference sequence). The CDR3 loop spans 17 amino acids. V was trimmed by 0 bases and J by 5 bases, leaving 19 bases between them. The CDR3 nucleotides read TGTGCCAGCAGCCAAGAGGGAACTACAGGGAGTTGGACTGAAGCTTTCTTT. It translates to CASSQEGTTGSWTEAFF.

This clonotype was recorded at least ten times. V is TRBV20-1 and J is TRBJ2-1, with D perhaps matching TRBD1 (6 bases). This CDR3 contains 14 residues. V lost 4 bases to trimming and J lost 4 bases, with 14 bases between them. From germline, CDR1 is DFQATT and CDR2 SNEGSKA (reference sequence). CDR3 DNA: TGCAGTGCTACGGGACACCGAGGGTACAATGAGCAGTTCTTC. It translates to CSATGHRGYNEQFF.

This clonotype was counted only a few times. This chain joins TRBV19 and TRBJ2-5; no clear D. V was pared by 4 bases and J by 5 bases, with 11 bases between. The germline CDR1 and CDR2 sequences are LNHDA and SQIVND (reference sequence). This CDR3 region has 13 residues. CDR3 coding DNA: TGTGCCAGTAGTACCTTTCGTGGCGAGACCCAGTACTTC. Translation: CASSTFRGETQYF.

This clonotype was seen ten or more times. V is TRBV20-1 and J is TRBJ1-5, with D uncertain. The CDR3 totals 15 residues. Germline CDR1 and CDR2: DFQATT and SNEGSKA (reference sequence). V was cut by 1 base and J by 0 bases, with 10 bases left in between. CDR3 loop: CSARGAGYSNQPQHF. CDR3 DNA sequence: TGCAGTGCTAGAGGCGCAGGATATAGCAATCAGCCCCAGCATTTT.

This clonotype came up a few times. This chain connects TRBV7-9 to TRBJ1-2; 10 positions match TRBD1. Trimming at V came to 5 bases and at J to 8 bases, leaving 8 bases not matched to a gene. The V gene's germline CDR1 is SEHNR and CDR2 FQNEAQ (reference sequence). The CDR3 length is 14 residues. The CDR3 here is CASSPPGQGLGYTF. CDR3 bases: TGTGCCAGCAGCCCCCCGGGACAGGGGCTCGGCTACACCTTC.

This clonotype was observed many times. CDR3 in DNA: TGTGCCAGCAGTTACGTCCCCCGGGACTCCAGTTTCTATAACTATGGCTACACCTTC. Its protein is CASSYVPRDSSFYNYGYTF. J is TRBJ1-2 and V is TRBV6-5; D is perhaps TRBD1 (5 bases). V lost 2 bases and J 1 base, leaving 23 bases between the germline ends. CDR3 length: 19 residues. The germline V gene has CDR1 MNHEY and CDR2 SVGAGI.

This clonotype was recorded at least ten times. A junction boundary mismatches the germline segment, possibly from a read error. The CDR3, as DNA: TGTGCCAGCTGTTTGGCGACAGATACGCAGTATTTT. Amino acid sequence: CASCLATDTQYF. This sequence joins TRBV28 and TRBJ2-3; unclear D gene. This CDR3 is built from 12 residues. Germline values: CDR1 MDHEN, CDR2 SYDVKM.

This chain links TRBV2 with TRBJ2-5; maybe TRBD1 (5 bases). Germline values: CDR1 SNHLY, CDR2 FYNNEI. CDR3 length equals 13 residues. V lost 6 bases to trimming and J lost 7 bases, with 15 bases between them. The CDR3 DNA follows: TGTGCCAGCAGATCCGGGTCCCAGGGGACCCAGTACTTC. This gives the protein CASRSGSQGTQYF.

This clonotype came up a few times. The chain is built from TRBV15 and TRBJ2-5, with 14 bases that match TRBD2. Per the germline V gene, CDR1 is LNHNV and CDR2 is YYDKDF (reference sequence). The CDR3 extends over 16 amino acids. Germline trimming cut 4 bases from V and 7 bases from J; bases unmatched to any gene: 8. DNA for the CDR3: TGTGCCACCAGCACCCCGGGACTAGCGGGAGTTTTGACCCAGTACTTC. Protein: CATSTPGLAGVLTQYF.

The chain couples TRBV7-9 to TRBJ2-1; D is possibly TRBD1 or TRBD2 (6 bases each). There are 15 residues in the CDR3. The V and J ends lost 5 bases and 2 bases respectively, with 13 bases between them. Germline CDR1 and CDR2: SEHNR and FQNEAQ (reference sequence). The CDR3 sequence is CASSEGGLAYNEQFF. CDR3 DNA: TGTGCCAGCAGCGAAGGGGGGCTGGCCTACAATGAGCAGTTCTTC.

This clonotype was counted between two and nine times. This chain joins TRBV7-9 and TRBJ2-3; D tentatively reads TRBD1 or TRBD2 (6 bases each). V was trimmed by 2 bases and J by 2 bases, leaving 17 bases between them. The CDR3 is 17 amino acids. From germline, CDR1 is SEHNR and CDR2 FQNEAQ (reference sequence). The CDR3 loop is CASSLKAGTPFTDTQYF. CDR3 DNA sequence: TGTGCCAGCAGCTTAAAGGCGGGGACACCCTTCACAGATACGCAGTATTTT.

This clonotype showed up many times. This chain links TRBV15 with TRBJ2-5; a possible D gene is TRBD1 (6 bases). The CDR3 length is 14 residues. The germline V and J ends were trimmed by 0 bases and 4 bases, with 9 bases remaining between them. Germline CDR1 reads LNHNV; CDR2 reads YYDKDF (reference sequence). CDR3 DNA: TGTGCCACCAGCAGAGATTTAGGGGGAGAGACCCAGTACTTC. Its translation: CATSRDLGGETQYF.

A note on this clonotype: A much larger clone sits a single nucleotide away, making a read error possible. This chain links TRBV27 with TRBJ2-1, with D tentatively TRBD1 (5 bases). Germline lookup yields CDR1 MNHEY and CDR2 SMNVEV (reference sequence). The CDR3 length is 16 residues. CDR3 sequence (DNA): TGTGCCTGCAGTCGTACAGGATTCAGCTCCTACAATGAGCAGTTCTTC. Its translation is CACSRTGFSSYNEQFF.

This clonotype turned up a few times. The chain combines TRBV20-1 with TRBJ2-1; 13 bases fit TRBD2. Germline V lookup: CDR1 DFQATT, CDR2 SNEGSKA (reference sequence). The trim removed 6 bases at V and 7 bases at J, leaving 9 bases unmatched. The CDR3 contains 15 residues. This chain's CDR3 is CSAPGTSGNFNEQFF. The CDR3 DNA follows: TGCAGTGCACCCGGGACTAGCGGGAATTTTAATGAGCAGTTCTTC.

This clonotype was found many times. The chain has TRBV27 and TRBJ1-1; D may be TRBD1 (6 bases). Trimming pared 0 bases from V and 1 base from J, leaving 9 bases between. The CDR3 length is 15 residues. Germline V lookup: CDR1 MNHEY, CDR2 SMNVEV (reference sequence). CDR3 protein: CASSLSVGGNTEAFF. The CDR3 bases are TGTGCCAGCAGTTTATCGGTAGGGGGGAACACTGAAGCTTTCTTT.

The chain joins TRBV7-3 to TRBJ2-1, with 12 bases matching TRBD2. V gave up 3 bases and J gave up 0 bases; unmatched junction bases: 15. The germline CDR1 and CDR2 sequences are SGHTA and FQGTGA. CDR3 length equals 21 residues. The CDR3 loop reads CASSLSSGLAGTRSSYNEQFF. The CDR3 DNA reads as TGTGCCAGCAGCTTGAGTTCCGGACTAGCGGGGACCCGAAGCTCCTACAATGAGCAGTTCTTC.

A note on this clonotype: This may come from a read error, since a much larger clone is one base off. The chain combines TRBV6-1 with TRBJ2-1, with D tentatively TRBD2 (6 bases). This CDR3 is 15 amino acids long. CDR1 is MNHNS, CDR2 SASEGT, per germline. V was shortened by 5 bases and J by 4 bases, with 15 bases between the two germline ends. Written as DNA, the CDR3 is TGTGCCAGCAGTTTAGGGAGGACCGGATACAATGAGCAGTTCTTC. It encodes CASSLGRTGYNEQFF.

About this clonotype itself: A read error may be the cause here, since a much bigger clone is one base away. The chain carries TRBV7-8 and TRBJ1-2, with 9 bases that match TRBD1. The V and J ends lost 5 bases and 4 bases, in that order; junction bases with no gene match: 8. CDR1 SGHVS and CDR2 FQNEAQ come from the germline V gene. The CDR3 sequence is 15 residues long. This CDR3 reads CASSTYRGRVYGYTF. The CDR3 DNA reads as TGTGCCAGCAGCACCTACAGGGGGCGCGTCTATGGCTACACCTTC.